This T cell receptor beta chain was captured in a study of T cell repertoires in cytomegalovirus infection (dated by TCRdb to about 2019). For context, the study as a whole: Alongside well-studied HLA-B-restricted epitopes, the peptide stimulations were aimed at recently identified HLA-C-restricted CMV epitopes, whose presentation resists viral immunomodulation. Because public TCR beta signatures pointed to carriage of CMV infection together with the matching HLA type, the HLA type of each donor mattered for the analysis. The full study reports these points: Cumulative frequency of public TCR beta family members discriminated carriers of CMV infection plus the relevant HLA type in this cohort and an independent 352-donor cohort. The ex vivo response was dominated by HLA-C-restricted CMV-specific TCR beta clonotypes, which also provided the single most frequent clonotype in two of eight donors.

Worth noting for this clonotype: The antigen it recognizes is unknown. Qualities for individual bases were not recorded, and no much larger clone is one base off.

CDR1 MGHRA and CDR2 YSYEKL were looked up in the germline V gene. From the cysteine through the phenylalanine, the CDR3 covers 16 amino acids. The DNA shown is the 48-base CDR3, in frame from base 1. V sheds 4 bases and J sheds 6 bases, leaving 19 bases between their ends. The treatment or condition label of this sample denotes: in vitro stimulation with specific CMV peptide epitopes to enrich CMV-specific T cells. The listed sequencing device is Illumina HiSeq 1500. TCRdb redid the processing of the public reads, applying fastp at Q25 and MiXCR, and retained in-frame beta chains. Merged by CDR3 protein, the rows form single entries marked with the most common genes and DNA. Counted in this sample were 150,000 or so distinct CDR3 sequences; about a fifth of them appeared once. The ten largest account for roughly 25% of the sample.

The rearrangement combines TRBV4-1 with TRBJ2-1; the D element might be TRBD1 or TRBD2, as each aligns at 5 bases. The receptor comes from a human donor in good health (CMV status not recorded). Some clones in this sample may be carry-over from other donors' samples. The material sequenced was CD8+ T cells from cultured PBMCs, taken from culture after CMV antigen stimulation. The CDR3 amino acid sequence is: CASSPYRDGPSNEQFF. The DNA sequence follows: TGCGCCAGCAGCCCCTACCGGGACGGACCGTCCAATGAGCAGTTCTTC.